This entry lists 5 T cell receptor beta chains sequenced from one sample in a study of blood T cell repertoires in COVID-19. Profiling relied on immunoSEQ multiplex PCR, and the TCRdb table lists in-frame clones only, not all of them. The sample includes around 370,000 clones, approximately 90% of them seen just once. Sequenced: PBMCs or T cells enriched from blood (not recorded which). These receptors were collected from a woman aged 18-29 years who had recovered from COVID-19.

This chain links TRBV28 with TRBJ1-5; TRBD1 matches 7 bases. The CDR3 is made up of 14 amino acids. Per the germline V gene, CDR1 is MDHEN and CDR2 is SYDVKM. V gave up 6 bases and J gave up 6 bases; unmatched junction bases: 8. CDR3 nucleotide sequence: TGTGCCAGCAGCTGGACAGGTGGAACTCAGCCCCAGCATTTT. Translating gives CASSWTGGTQPQHF.

Here the CDR3 reads CASSSDRLAGGPGTGELFF. In nucleotides, the CDR3 is TGTGCCAGCAGTTCCGACCGACTAGCGGGGGGGCCCGGCACCGGGGAGCTGTTTTTT. The V gene is TRBV27, the J gene TRBJ2-2; 14 bases fit TRBD2. The CDR3 has 19 amino acids. J lost 4 bases, V lost 4 bases, and 11 bases had no gene match. CDR1 is MNHEY and CDR2 is SMNVEV in the germline V gene (reference sequence).

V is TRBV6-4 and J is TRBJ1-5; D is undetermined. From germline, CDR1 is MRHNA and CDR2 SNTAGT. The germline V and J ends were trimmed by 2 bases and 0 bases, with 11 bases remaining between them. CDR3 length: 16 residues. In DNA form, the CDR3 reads TGTGCCAGCAGTGACAGACGGAGCGATAGCAATCAGCCCCAGCATTTT. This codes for CASSDRRSDSNQPQHF.

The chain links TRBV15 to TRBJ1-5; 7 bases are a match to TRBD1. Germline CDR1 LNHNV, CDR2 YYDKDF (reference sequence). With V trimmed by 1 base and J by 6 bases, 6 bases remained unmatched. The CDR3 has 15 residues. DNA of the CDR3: TGTGCCACCAGCAGAGGGGTGGAGGGGGCTCAGCCCCAGCATTTT. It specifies CATSRGVEGAQPQHF.

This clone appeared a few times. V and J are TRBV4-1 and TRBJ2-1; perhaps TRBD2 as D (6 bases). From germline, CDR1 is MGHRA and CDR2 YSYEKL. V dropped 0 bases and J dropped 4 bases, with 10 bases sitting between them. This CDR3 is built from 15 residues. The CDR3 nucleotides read TGCGCCAGCAGCCAAGAGACTAGTGCTTACAATGAGCAGTTCTTC. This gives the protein CASSQETSAYNEQFF.